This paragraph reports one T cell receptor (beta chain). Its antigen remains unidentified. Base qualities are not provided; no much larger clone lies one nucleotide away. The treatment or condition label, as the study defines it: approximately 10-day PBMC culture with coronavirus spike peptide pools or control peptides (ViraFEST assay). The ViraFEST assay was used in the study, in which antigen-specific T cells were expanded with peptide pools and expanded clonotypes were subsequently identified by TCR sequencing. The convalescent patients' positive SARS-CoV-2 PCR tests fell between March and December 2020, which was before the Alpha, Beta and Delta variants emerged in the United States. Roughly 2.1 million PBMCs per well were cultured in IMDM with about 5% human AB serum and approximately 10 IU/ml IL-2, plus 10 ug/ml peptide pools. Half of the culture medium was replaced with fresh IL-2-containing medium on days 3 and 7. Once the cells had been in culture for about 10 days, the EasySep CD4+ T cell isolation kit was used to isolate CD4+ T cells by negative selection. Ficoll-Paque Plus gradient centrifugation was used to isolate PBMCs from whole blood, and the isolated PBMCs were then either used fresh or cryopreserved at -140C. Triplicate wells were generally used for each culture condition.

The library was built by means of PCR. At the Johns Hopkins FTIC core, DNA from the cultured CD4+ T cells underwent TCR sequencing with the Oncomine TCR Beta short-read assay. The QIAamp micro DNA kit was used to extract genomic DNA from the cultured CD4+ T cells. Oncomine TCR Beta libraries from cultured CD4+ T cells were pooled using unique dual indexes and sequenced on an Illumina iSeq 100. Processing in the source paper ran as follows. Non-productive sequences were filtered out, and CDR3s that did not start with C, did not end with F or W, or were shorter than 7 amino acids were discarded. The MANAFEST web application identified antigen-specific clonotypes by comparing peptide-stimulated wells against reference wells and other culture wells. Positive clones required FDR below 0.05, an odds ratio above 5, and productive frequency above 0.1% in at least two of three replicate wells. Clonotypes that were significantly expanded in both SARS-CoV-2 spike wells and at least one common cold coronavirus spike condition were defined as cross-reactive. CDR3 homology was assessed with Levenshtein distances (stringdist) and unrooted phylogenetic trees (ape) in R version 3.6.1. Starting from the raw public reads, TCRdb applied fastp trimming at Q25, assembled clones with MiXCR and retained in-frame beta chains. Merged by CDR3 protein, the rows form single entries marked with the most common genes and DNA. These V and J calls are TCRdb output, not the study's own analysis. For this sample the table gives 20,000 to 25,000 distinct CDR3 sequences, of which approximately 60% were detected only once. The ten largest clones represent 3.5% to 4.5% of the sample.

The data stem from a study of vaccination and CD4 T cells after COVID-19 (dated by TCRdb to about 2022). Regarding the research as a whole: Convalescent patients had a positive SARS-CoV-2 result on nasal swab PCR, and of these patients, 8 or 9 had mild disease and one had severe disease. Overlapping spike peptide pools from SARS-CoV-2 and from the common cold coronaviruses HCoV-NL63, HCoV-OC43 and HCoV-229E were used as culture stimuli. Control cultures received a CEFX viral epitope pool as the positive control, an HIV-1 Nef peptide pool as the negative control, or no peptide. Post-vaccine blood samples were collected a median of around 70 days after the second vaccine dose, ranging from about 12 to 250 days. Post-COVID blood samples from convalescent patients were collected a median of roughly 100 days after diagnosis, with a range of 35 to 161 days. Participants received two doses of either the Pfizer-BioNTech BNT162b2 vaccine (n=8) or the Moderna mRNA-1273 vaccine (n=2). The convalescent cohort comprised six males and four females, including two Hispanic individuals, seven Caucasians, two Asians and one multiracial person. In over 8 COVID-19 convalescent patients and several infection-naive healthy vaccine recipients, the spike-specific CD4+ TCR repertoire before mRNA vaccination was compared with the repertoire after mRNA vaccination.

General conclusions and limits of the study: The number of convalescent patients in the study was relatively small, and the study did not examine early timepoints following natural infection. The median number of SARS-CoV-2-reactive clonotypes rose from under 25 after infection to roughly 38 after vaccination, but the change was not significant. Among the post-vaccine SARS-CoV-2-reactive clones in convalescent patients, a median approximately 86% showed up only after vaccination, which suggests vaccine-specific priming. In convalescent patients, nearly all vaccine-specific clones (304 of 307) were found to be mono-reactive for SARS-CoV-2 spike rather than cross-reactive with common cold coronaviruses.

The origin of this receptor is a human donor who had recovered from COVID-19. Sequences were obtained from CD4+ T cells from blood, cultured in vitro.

The CDR3 protein sequence reads: CACEVGNTEAFF. DNA sequence: TGTGCCTGTGAAGTCGGGAACACTGAAGCTTTCTTT. The chain is made from TRBV30 and TRBJ1-1, with the D gene too uncertain to name. Reading the germline V gene (reference sequence) gives CDR1 GTSNPN and CDR2 SVGIG. Cut back by 6 bases and 1 base, the V and J ends lie 9 bases apart. The CDR3 numbers 12 residues from cysteine through phenylalanine. The kept DNA is CDR3 alone, 36 bases in frame from the first base. When the CDR3 is completed using the reference TRBV30 and TRBJ1-1 genes on either side, the full variable domain is SQTIHQWPATLVQPVGSPLSLECTVEGTSNPNLYWYRQAAGRGLQLLFYSVGIGQISSEVPQNLSASRPQDRQFILSSKKLLLSDSGFYLCACEVGNTEAFFGQGTRLTVV.